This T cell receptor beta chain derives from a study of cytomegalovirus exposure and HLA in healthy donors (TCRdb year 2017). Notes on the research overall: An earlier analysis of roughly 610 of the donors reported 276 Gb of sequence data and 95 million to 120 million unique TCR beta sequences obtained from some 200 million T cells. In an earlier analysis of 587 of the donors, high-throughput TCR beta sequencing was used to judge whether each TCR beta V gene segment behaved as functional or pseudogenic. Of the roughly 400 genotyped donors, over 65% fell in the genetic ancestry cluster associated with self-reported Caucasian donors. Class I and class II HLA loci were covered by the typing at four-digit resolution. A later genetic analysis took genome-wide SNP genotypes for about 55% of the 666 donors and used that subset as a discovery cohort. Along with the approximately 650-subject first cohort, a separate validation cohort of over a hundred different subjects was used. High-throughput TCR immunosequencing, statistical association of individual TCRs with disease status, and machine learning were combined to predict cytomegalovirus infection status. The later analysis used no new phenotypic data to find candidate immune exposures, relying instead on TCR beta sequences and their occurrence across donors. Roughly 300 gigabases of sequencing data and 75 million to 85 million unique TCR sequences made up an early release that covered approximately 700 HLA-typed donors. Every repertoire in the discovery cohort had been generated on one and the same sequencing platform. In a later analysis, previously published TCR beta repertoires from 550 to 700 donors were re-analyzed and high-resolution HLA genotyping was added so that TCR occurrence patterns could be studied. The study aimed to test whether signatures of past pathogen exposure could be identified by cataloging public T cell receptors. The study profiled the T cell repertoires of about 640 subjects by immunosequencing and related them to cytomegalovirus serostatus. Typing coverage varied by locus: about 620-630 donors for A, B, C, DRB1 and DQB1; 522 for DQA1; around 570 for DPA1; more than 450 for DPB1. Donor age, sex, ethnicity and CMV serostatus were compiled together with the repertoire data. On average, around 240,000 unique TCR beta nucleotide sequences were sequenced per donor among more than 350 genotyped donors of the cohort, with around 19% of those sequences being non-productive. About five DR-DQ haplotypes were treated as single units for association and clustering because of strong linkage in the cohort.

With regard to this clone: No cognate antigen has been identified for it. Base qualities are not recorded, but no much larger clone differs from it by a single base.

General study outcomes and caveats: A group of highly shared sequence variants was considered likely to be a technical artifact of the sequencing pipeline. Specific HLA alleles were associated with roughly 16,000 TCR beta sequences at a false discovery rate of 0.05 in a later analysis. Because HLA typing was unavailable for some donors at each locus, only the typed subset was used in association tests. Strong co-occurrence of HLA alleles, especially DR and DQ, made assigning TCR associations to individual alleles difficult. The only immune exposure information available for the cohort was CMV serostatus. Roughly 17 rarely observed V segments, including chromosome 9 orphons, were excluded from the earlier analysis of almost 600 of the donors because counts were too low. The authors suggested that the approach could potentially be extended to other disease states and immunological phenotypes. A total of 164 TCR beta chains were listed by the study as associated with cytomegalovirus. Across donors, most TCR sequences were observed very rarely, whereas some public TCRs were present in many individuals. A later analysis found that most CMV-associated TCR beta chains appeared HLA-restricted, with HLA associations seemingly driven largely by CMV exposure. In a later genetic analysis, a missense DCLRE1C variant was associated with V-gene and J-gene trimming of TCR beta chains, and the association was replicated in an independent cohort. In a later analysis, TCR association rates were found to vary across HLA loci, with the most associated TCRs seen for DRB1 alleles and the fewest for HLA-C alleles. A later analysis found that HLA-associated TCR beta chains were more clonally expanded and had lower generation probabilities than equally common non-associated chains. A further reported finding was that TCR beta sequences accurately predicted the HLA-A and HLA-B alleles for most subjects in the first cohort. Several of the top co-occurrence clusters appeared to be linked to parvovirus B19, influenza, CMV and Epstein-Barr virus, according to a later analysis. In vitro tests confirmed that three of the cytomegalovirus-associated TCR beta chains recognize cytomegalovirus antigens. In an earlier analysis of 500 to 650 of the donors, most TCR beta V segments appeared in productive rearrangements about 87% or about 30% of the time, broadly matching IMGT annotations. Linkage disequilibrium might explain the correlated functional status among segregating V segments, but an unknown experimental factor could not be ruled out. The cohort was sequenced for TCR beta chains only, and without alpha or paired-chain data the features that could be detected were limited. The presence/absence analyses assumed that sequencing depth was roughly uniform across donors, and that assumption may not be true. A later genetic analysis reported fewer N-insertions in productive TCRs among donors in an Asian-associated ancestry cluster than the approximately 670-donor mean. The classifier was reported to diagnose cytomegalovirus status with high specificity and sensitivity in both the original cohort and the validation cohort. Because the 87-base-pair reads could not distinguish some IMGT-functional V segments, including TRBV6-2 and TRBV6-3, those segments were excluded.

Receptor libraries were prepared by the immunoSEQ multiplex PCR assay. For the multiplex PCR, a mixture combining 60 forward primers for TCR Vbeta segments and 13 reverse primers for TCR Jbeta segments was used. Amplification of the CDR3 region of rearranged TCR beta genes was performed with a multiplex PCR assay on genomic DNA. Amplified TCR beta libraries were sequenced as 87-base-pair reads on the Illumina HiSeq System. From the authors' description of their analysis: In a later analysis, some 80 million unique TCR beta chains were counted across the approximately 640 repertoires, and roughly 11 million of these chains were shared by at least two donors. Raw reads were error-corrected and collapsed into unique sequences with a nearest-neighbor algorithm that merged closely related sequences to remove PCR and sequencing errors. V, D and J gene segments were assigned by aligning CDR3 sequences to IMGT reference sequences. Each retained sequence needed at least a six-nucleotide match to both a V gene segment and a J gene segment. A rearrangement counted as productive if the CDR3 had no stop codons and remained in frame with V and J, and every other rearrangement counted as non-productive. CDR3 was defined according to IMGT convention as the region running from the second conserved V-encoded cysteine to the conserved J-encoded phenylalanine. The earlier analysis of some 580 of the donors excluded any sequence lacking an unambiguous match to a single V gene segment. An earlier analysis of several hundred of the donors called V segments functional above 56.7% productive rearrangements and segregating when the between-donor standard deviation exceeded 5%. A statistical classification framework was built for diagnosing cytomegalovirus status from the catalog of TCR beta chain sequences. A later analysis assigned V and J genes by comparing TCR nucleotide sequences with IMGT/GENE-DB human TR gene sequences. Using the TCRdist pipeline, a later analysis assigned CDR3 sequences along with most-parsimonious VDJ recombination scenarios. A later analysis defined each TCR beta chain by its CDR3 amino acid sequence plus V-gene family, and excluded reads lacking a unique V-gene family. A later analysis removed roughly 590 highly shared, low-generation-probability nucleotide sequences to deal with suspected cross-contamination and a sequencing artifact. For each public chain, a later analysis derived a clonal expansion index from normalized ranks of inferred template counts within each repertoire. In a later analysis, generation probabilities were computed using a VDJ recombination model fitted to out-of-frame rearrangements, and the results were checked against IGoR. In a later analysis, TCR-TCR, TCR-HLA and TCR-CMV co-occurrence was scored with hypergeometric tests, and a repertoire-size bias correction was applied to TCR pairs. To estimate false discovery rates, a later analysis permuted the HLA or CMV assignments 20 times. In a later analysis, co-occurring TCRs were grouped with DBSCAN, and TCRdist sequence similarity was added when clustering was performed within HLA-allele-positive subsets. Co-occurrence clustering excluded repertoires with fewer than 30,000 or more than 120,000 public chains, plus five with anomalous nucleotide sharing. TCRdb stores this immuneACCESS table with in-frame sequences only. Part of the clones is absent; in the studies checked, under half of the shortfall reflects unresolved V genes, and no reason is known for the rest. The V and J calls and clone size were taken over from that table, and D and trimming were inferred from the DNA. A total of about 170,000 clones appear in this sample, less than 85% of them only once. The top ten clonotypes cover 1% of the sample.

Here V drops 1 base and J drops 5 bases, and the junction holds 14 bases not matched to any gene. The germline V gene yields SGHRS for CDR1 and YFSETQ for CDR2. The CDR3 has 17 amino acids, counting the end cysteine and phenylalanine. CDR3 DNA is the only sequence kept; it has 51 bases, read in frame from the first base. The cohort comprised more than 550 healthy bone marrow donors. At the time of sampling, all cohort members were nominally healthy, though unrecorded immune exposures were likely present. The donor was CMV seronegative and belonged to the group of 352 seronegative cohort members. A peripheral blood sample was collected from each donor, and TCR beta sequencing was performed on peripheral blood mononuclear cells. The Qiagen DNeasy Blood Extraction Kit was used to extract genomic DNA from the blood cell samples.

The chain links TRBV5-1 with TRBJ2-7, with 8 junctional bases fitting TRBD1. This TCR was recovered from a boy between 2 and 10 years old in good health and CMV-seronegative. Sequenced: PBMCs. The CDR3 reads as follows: CASSLLRVTGQGNEQYF. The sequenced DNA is TGCGCCAGCAGCTTGCTTCGTGTGACTGGACAGGGAAACGAGCAGTACTTC.